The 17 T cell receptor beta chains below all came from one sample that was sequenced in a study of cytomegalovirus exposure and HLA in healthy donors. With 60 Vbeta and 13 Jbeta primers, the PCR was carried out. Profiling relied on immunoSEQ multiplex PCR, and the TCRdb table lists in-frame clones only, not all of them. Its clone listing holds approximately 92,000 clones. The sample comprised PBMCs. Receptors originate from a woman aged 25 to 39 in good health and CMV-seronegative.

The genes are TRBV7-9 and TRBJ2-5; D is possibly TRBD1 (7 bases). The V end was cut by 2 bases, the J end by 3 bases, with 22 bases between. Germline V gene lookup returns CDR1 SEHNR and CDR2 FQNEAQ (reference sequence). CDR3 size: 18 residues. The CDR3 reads CASSLSGRGEGAEETQYF. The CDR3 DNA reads TGTGCCAGCAGCTTAAGCGGCAGGGGGGAAGGAGCGGAAGAGACCCAGTACTTC.

The CDR3 nucleotides read TGTGCCAGCAGCTTAGACCGGGGGGCCGACGAGCAGTACTTC. Protein: CASSLDRGADEQYF. The rearrangement joins TRBV7-3 to TRBJ2-7; tentatively, D is TRBD2 (7 bases). This CDR3 has 14 amino acids. V lost 2 bases and J lost 5, with 13 bases in between. Germline V gene lookup returns CDR1 SGHTA and CDR2 FQGTGA.

The CDR3 region is CASSLVRGADEQFF. For the CDR3, the DNA is TGTGCCAGCAGCTTAGTCAGGGGCGCGGATGAGCAGTTCTTC. The chain joins TRBV7-9 to TRBJ2-1, with D maybe TRBD1 (6 bases). V lost 1 base and J lost 8, with 12 bases in between. CDR3 size: 14 residues. CDR1 and CDR2 (germline): SEHNR, FQNEAQ (reference sequence).

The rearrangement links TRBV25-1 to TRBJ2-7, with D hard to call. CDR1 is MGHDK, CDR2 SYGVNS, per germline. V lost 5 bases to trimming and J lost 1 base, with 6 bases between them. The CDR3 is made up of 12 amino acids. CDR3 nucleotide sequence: TGTGCCAGCAGTTCTACTTCCTACGAGCAGTACTTC. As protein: CASSSTSYEQYF.

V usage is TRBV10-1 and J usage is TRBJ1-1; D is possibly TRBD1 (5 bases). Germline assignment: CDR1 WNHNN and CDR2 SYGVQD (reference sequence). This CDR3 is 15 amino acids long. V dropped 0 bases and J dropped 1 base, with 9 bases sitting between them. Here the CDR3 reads CASSESRQSNTEAFF. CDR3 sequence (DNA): TGCGCCAGCAGTGAGTCGAGACAGTCGAACACTGAAGCTTTCTTT.

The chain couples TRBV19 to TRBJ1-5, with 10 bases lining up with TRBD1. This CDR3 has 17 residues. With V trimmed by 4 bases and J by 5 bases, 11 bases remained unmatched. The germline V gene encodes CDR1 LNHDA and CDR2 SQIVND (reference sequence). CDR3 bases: TGTGCCAGTAGTACCCGCCGGGACAGGGGAGTGGATCAGCCCCAGCATTTT. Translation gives CASSTRRDRGVDQPQHF.

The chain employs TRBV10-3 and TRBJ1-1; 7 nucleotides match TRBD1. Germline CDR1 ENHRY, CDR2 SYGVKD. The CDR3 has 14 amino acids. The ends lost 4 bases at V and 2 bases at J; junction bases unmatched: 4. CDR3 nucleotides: TGTGCCATCAGTGTAACAGGGGATAACACTGAAGCTTTCTTT. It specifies CAISVTGDNTEAFF.

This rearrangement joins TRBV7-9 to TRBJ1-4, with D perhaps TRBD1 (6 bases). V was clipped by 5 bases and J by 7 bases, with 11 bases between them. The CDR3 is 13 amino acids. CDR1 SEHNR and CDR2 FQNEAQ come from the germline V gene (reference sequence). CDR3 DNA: TGTGCCAGCAGCAGAAGGACAGCTGAAAAACTGTTTTTT. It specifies CASSRRTAEKLFF. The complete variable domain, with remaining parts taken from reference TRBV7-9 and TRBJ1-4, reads DTGVSQNPRHKITKRGQNVTFRCDPISEHNRLYWYRQTLGQGPEFLTYFQNEAQLEKSRLLSDRFSAERPKGSFSTLEIQRTEQGDSAMYLCASSRRTAEKLFFGSGTQLSVL.

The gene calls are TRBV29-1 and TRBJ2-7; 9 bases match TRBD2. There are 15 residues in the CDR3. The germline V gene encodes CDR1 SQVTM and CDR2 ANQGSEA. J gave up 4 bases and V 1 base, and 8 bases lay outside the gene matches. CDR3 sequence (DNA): TGCAGCGTTGAAGGCCCGACTAGCGGAGATTACGAGCAGTACTTC. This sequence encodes CSVEGPTSGDYEQYF.

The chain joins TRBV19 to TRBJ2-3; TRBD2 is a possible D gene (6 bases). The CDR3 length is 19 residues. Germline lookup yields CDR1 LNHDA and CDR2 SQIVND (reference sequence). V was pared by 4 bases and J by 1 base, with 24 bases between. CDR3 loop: CASSRDGQGRSSGTDTQYF. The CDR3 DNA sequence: TGTGCCAGTAGTAGAGACGGGCAGGGACGGTCTAGCGGCACAGATACGCAGTATTTT.

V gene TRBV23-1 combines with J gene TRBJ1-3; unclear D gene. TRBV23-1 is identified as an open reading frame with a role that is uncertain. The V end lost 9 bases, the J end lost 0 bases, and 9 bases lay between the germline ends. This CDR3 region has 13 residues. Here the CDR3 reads CARRFDSGNTIYF. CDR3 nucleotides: TGCGCCAGGCGGTTCGACTCTGGAAACACCATATATTTT.

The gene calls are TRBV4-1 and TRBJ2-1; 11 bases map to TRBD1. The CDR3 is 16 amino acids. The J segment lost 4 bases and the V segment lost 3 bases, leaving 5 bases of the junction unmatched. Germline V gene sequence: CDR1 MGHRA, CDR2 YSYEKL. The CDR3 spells CASSHVGTGGYNEQFF. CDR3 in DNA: TGCGCCAGCAGCCACGTGGGGACAGGGGGGTACAATGAGCAGTTCTTC.

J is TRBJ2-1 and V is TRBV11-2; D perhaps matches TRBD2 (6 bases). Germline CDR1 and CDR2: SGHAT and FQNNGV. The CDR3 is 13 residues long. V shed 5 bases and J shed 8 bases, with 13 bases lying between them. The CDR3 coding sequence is TGTGCCAGCAGCCGTGCCTGGGGGGATGAGCAGTTCTTC. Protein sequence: CASSRAWGDEQFF.

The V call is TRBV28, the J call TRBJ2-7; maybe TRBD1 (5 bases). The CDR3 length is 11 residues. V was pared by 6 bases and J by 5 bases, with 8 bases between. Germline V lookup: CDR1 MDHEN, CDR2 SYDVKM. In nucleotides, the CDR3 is TGTGCCAGCAGGGGGCACGACGAGCAGTACTTC. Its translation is CASRGHDEQYF.

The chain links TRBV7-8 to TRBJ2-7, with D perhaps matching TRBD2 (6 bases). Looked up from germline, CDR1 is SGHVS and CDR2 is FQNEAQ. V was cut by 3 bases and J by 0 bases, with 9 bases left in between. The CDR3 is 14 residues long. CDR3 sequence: CASSLSGASYEQYF. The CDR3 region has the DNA TGTGCCAGCAGCTTGTCGGGAGCCTCCTACGAGCAGTACTTC.

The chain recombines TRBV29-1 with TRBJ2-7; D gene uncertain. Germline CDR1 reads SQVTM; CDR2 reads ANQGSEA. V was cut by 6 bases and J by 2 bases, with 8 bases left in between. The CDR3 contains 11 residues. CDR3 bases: TGCAGCGTCTTTGACACCTACGAGCAGTACTTC. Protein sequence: CSVFDTYEQYF.

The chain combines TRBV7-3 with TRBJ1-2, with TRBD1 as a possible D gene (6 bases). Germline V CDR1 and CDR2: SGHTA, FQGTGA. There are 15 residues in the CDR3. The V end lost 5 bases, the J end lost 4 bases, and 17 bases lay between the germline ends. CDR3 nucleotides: TGTGCCAGCAGCGAAGGCCGAGGGGGAGCCTATGGCTACACCTTC. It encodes CASSEGRGGAYGYTF.